These T cell receptor beta chains were read from a single sample in a study of T cells in Graves' hyperthyroidism and ophthalmopathy. TCRdb processed the multiplex PCR reads anew with MiXCR; each CDR3 protein has one entry. Of approximately 350,000 distinct CDR3 sequences listed, 12% to 15% are singletons. The sample taken for sequencing was blood. The source of these receptors is a woman aged 60-75 years with Graves' ophthalmopathy. Each CDR3 is given with its conserved first and last residue. A D gene is named only where the DNA matches it firmly. Clone size is not always given. Where it is, it says once, few, many or a class for expanded clones.

CDR3aa,CDR3nt,abundance,j_gene,d_gene,v_gene
CAWSRKGEPDTQYF,TGTGCCTGGAGTCGCAAGGGGGAACCAGATACGCAGTATTTT,many,TRBJ2-3,-,TRBV30
CSAIRESTDTQYF,TGCAGTGCTATTAGGGAAAGCACAGATACGCAGTATTTT,many,TRBJ2-3,-,TRBV20-1
CASSPERYEQYF,TGTGCCAGCAGCCCCGAGAGATACGAGCAGTACTTC,many,TRBJ2-7,-,TRBV11-1
CSVEGGVYYGYTF,TGCAGCGTTGAGGGCGGGGTATACTATGGCTACACCTTC,-,TRBJ1-2,-,TRBV29-1
CASIMTQNPTDTQYF,TGTGCCAGCATTATGACCCAAAACCCCACAGATACGCAGTATTTT,-,TRBJ2-3,-,TRBV2
CTSSQDRAPTYEQYF,TGTACCAGCAGCCAAGACAGGGCGCCCACCTACGAGCAGTACTTC,-,TRBJ2-7,TRBD1,TRBV3-1
CSARDLSGRGGYEQYF,TGCAGTGCTAGAGACCTTAGCGGGAGAGGGGGCTACGAGCAGTACTTC,many,TRBJ2-7,TRBD2,TRBV20-1
CSARDVSGRAGAETQYF,TGCAGTGCTAGAGATGTTAGCGGGAGGGCCGGAGCCGAGACCCAGTACTTC,few,TRBJ2-5,TRBD2,TRBV20-1
CASSKGTTYEQYF,TGTGCCAGCAGTAAAGGGACTACCTACGAGCAGTACTTC,many,TRBJ2-7,TRBD2,TRBV6-1
CATSREDSTETGELFF,TGTGCCACCAGCAGAGAGGACTCCACGGAAACCGGGGAGCTGTTTTTT,-,TRBJ2-2,-,TRBV15
CASSLNKRNQETQYF,TGTGCCAGCAGCTTAAACAAGCGCAACCAAGAGACCCAGTACTTC,many,TRBJ2-5,-,TRBV7-6
CSARGGGYTF,TGCAGTGCTAGGGGAGGCGGCTACACCTTC,few,TRBJ1-2,-,TRBV20-1
CASSYQDRVETQYF,TGTGCCAGCTCATACCAGGACAGGGTGGAGACCCAGTACTTC,many,TRBJ2-5,TRBD1,TRBV18
CASSPLSGTNSPLHF,TGTGCCAGCAGCCCCCTTTCGGGAACTAATTCACCCCTCCACTTT,-,TRBJ1-6,-,TRBV3-1
CASSLGGVNTEAFF,TGTGCCAGCAGCTTAGGTGGTGTGAACACTGAAGCTTTCTTT,many,TRBJ1-1,-,TRBV7-9
CASSFGQETEAFF,TGTGCCAGCAGCTTCGGACAGGAGACTGAAGCTTTCTTT,-,TRBJ1-1,TRBD1,TRBV9
CASSLGPQGGETQYF,TGTGCCAGCAGCTTAGGTCCCCAGGGAGGAGAGACCCAGTACTTC,-,TRBJ2-5,-,TRBV7-2
CASSRVAGDAYEQYF,TGTGCCAGTAGTAGAGTAGCGGGAGACGCCTACGAGCAGTACTTC,-,TRBJ2-7,TRBD2,TRBV19
CSAPGGTTLTAYEQYF,TGCAGTGCTCCAGGAGGGACTACATTAACTGCCTACGAGCAGTACTTC,many,TRBJ2-7,TRBD2,TRBV20-1
CSARALAGVAREFF,TGCAGTGCTAGAGCCCTAGCGGGAGTCGCGCGCGAGTTCTTC,-,TRBJ2-1,TRBD2,TRBV20-1
CASKIAGGLETQYF,TGTGCCAGCAAAATAGCGGGAGGGTTGGAGACCCAGTACTTC,many,TRBJ2-5,TRBD2,TRBV28
CAWSAGMGTEAFF,TGTGCCTGGAGTGCAGGGATGGGCACTGAAGCTTTCTTT,many,TRBJ1-1,-,TRBV30
CASSPGGLQETQYF,TGTGCCAGCAGCCCAGGCGGACTACAAGAGACCCAGTACTTC,many,TRBJ2-5,-,TRBV7-2
CASSVLGSGWGGEQFF,TGTGCCAGCAGCGTATTGGGTAGCGGGTGGGGGGGTGAGCAGTTCTTC,-,TRBJ2-1,TRBD2,TRBV9
CASSEPWGSGDTQYF,TGTGCCAGCAGTGAACCGTGGGGGAGCGGAGATACGCAGTATTTT,many,TRBJ2-3,-,TRBV6-1
CASSFSTNTEAFF,TGTGCCAGCAGTTTCTCGACGAACACTGAAGCTTTCTTT,many,TRBJ1-1,-,TRBV28
CASSEGQVRETQYF,TGTGCCAGCAGTGAGGGACAGGTCCGGGAGACCCAGTACTTC,many,TRBJ2-5,TRBD1,TRBV2
CASSLDVGTLNIQYF,TGTGCCAGCAGCTTAGATGTCGGGACCTTAAACATTCAGTACTTC,many,TRBJ2-4,-,TRBV7-9
CATSGTSTDTQYF,TGTGCCACCAGTGGGACATCCACAGATACGCAGTATTTT,-,TRBJ2-3,-,TRBV24-1
CASSFGDRAYTGELFF,TGTGCCAGCAGCTTTGGGGACAGGGCTTACACCGGGGAGCTGTTTTTT,many,TRBJ2-2,TRBD1,TRBV7-7
CASSSLAGSSYNEQFF,TGTGCCAGCAGTTCACTTGCAGGGAGCTCCTACAATGAGCAGTTCTTC,many,TRBJ2-1,-,TRBV28
CASRILGGTDTQYF,TGTGCCAGCAGGATCCTAGGGGGCACAGATACGCAGTATTTT,many,TRBJ2-3,-,TRBV11-2
CSVGQRDTGELFF,TGCAGCGTTGGCCAGCGGGACACCGGGGAGCTGTTTTTT,-,TRBJ2-2,-,TRBV29-1
CASSLGGGTTVFTDTQYF,TGTGCCAGCAGCTTAGGGGGGGGGACGACAGTCTTCACAGATACGCAGTATTTT,many,TRBJ2-3,TRBD2,TRBV7-2
CAWSRPNSGRAVEQFF,TGTGCCTGGAGCCGCCCAAACAGCGGGAGGGCCGTTGAGCAGTTCTTC,-,TRBJ2-1,TRBD2,TRBV30
CASSLKPGGGNEQFF,TGTGCCAGCAGCTTAAAGCCAGGGGGCGGCAATGAGCAGTTCTTC,-,TRBJ2-1,TRBD1,TRBV7-9
CVSSLNQDSLRNEQFF,TGCGTCAGCAGCCTCAACCAGGACTCCCTGAGAAATGAGCAATTCTTC,-,TRBJ2-1,-,TRBV5-1
CASSNRVPGELFF,TGTGCCAGCAGCAACAGGGTCCCCGGGGAGCTGTTTTTT,-,TRBJ2-2,-,TRBV28